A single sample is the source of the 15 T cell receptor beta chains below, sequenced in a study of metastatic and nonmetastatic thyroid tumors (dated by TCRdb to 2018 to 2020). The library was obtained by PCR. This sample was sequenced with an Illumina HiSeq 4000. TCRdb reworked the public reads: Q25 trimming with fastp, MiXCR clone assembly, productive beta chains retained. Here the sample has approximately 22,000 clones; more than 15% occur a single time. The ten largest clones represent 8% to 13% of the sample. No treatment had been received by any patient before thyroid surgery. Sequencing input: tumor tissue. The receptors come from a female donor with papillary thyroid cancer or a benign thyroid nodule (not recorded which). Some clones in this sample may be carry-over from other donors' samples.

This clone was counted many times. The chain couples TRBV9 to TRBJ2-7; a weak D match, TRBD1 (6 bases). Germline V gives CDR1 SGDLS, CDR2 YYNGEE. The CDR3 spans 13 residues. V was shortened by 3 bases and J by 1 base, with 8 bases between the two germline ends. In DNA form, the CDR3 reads TGTGCCAGCAGCGAGGACAGTTCCTACGAGCAGTACTTC. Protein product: CASSEDSSYEQYF.

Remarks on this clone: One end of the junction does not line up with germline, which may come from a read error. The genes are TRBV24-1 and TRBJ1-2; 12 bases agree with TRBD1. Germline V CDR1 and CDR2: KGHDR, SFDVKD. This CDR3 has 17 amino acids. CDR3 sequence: CATSDPGTGGDIYCYTF. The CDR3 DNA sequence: TGTGCCACCAGTGATCCCGGGACAGGGGGCGATATCTATTGCTACACCTTC.

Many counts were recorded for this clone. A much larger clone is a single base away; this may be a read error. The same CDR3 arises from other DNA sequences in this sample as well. CDR3 region: CSVRGGAFQETQYF. The CDR3 nucleotides are TGCAGTGTAAGAGGCGGGGCCTTCCAAGAAACCCAGTACTTC. This sequence joins TRBV20-1 and TRBJ2-5, with D possibly TRBD2 on 6 matching bases. The germline CDR1 and CDR2 sequences are DFQATT and SNEGSKA (reference sequence). The CDR3 is 14 residues long.

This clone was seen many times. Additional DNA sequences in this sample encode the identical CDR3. The CDR3 reads CAWTGLKYGYTF. The DNA for the CDR3 is TGTGCCTGGACGGGCCTCAAGTATGGCTACACCTTC. The chain combines TRBV30 with TRBJ1-2; D is ambiguous. V was trimmed by 4 bases and J by 5 bases, leaving 11 bases between them. The length of the CDR3 is 12 residues. Germline CDR1 reads GTSNPN; CDR2 reads SVGIG (reference sequence).

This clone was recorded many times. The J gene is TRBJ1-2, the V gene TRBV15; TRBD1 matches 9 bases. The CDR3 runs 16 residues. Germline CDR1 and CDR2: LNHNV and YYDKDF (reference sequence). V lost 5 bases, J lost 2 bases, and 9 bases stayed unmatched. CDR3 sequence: CATSARTGVTNYGYTF. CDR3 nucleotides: TGTGCCACCAGCGCTCGGACAGGGGTAACGAACTATGGCTACACCTTC. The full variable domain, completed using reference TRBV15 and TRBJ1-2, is DAMVIQNPRYQVTQFGKPVTLSCSQTLNHNVMYWYQQKSSQAPKLLFHYYDKDFNNEADTPDNFQSRRPNTSFCFLDIRSPGLGDTAMYLCATSARTGVTNYGYTFGSGTRLTVV.

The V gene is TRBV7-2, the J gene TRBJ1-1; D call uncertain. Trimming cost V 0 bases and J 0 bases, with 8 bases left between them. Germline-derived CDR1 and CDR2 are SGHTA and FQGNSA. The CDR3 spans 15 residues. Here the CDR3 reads CASSLAVYLNTEAFF. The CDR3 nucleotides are TGTGCCAGCAGCTTAGCGGTATACCTGAACACTGAAGCTTTCTTT.

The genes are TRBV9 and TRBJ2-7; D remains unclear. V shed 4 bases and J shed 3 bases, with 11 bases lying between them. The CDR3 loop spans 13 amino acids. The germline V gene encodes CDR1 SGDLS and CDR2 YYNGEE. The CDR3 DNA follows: TGTGCCAGCAGCCCTTCCCCGGTCTACGAGCAGTACTTC. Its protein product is CASSPSPVYEQYF.

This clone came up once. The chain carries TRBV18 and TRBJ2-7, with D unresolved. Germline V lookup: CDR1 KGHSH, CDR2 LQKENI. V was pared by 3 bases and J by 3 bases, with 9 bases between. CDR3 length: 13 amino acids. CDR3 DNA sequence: TGTGCCAGCTCACCGACCAGGAACTACGAGCAGTACTTC. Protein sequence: CASSPTRNYEQYF. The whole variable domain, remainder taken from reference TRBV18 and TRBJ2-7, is NAGVMQNPRHLVRRRGQEARLRCSPMKGHSHVYWYRQLPEEGLKFMVYLQKENIIDESGMPKERFSAEFPKEGPSILRIQQVVRGDSAAYFCASSPTRNYEQYFGPGTRLTVT.

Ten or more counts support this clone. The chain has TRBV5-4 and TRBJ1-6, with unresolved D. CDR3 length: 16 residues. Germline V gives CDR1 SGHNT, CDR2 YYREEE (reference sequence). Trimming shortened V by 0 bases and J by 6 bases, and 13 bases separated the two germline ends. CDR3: CASSLETRLPNSPLHF. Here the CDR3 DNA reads TGTGCCAGCAGCTTGGAAACCCGACTCCCTAATTCACCCCTCCACTTT.

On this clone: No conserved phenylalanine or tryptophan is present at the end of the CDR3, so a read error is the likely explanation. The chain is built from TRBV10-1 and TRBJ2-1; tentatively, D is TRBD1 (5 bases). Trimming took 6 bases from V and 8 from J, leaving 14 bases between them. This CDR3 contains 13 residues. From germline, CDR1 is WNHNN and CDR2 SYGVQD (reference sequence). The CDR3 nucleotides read TGCGCCAGCAGCTCCAGGCAGGGCGATGAGCAGTTCCTC. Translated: CASSSRQGDEQFL.

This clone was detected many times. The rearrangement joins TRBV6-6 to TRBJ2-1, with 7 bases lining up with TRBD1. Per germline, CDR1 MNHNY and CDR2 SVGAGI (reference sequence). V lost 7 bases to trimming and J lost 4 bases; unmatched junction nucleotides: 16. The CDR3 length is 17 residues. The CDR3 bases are TGTGCCAGCAAAGGGACAGCCCTCACGTTGGGATACAATGAGCAGTTCTTC. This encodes CASKGTALTLGYNEQFF.

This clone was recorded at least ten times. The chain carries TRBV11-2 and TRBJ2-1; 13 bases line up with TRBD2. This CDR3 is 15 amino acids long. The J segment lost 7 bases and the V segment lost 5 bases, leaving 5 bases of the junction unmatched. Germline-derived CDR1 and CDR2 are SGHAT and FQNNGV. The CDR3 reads CASSTGTSGMNEQFF. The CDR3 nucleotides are TGTGCCAGCAGCACCGGGACTAGCGGGATGAATGAGCAGTTCTTC.

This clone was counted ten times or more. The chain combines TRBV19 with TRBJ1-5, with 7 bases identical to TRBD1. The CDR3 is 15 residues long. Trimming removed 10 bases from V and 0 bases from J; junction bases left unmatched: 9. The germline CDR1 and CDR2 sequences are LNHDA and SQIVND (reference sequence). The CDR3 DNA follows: TGTGCCACCGCCCCAGGGGGGCATAGCAATCAGCCCCAGCATTTT. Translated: CATAPGGHSNQPQHF.

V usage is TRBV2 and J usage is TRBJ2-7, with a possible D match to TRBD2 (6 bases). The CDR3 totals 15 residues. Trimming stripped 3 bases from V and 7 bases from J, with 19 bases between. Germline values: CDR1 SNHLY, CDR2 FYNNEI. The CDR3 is CASSDGGVLQGEQYF. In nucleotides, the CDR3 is TGTGCCAGCAGTGACGGAGGGGTCCTCCAGGGAGAGCAGTACTTC.

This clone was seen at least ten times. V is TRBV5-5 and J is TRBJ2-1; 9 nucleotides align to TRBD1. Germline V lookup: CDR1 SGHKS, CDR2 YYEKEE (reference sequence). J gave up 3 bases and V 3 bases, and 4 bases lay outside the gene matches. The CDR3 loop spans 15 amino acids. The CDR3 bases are TGTGCCAGCAGCTGGGAGGGACAGGGCTACAATGAGCAGTTCTTC. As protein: CASSWEGQGYNEQFF.